This TCR beta chain stems from a study of blood T cell repertoires in COVID-19. Whole-study context: Collection of acute and convalescent COVID-19 samples took place in the United States, Italy and Spain.

The CDR3 totals 15 residues. The germline CDR1 and CDR2 sequences are PRHDT and FYEKMQ (reference sequence). The V gene end was trimmed by 6 bases and the J gene end by 2 bases; junction bases not matched to a gene: 7. Seattle's cohort entered during active infection and was followed longitudinally. Sequenced by immunoSEQ multiplex PCR; TCRdb stores in-frame clones only, minus some. The sample lists 150,000 to 190,000 clones; more than 75% were seen once. The V call is TRBV13, the J call TRBJ2-5, with 9 bases lining up with TRBD1. The clonotype was recovered from a woman aged 60 to 75 with COVID-19, enrolled during active disease. The material sequenced was peripheral blood. The CDR3 is CASSCRDRDQETQYF. The DNA of the CDR3 is TGTGCCAGCAGTTGCCGGGACAGGGATCAAGAGACCCAGTACTTC.